This TCR beta chain was observed in a study of CD8+CD57+ T cells in acquired aplastic anemia. Across the whole study: Sorted CD4+ and CD8+ cells yielded DNA averaging approximately 3 ug.

This clonotype was counted once. Genomic DNA served as template for TCR beta VDJ and CDR3 profiling. TCRdb re-analysed the reads in MiXCR, keeping a single row per CDR3 protein. The top ten clones hold about 60% of a sample with about 200,000 distinct CDR3 sequences, about 60% of them seen once. This CDR3 comprises 14 residues. Germline trimming cut 1 base from V and 9 bases from J; bases unmatched to any gene: 11. Germline V CDR1 and CDR2: DFQATT, SNEGSKA (reference sequence). The patients chosen for sequencing had shown expansion of CD8+CD57+ cells (detected by flow cytometry). When blood sampling took place, the patients had received no therapy.

This receptor was obtained from a human donor with aplastic anemia. The material sequenced was sorted CD4+, CD8+, or CD8+CD57+ T cells (not recorded which) from PBMCs. The rearrangement uses TRBV20-1 and TRBJ2-5; TRBD1 matches at 7 bases. The CDR3 loop reads CSARVGGLYQPQYF. The DNA for the CDR3 is TGCAGTGCTAGAGTAGGGGGCCTCTATCAGCCCCAGTACTTC.